This is a list of T cell receptor beta chains from one sample in a study of blood T cell repertoires in COVID-19. Clones were sequenced by immunoSEQ multiplex PCR, and TCRdb holds only the in-frame ones, with some missing. The sample holds 100,000 to 150,000 clones, around 85% seen once. The sample taken for sequencing was peripheral blood. These receptors originate from a man younger than 45 with COVID-19, enrolled during active disease. Both conserved end residues are part of each CDR3. The D gene is left open where the match is weak. Clone size appears in some rows only: once, few, many, or a class for an expanded clone.

v_gene	d_gene	j_gene	abundance	CDR3nt	CDR3aa
TRBV19	TRBD1	TRBJ2-1	NA	TGTGCCAGTAGTGTCTCCGCCGGACAGGGGCGGAATGAGCAGTTCTTC	CASSVSAGQGRNEQFF
TRBV19	NA	TRBJ2-3	NA	TGTGCCAGTAGACTAGGAGGGTCCACAGATACGCAGTATTTT	CASRLGGSTDTQYF
TRBV28	NA	TRBJ1-5	NA	TGTGCCAGCAGCCTTACTTCGGGACAAGTAGATCAGCCCCAGCATTTT	CASSLTSGQVDQPQHF
TRBV18	TRBD2	TRBJ2-1	NA	TGTGCCAGCTCTCGAGCGGGGGGTAACTACAATGAGCAGTTCTTC	CASSRAGGNYNEQFF
TRBV9	TRBD2	TRBJ2-1	NA	TGTGCCAGCAGCGGGTCCTCTAGCGGGCAGGGGCAGTTCTTC	CASSGSSSGQGQFF
TRBV6-1	NA	TRBJ1-5	NA	TGTGCCAGCAGTGGACAGGCTCTTTCAGTAAATTATCAGCCCCAGCATTTT	CASSGQALSVNYQPQHF
TRBV11-2	NA	TRBJ2-1	NA	TGTGCCAGCAGTTCTAGCGTCGGTGAGCAGTTCTTC	CASSSSVGEQFF
TRBV28	TRBD1	TRBJ1-3	NA	TGTGCCAGCAGGTCAGGGGGTACATCTGGAAACACCATATATTTT	CASRSGGTSGNTIYF
TRBV14	TRBD2	TRBJ2-1	NA	TGTGCCAGCAGCCAAGTTCCAGCGGGGGTCTACAATGAGCAGTTCTTC	CASSQVPAGVYNEQFF
TRBV6-5	TRBD1	TRBJ2-5	once	TGTGCCAGCAGCGCTGACAGGGGACAAGAGACCCAGTACTTC	CASSADRGQETQYF
TRBV6-4	NA	TRBJ1-2	NA	TGTGCCAGCAGTGAAACACATCTCGCGGGAATGGGCTACACCTTC	CASSETHLAGMGYTF
TRBV7-9	NA	TRBJ2-3	NA	TGTGCCAGCAGCTCGTACAGGGGCACAGATACGCAGTATTTT	CASSSYRGTDTQYF
TRBV5-1	NA	TRBJ2-7	NA	TGCGCCAGCAGCTTGACTAGTGAACCCTACGAGCAGTACTTC	CASSLTSEPYEQYF
TRBV29-1	TRBD2	TRBJ2-7	NA	TGCAGCGTTGCTGGGACTAGCGGGTACCCTGCCTACGAGCAGTACTTC	CSVAGTSGYPAYEQYF
TRBV7-9	TRBD2	TRBJ2-5	NA	TGTGCCAGCAGCGCGGACGGGACTAGCGGGACGCCCGAAGAGACCCAGTACTTC	CASSADGTSGTPEETQYF
TRBV19	NA	TRBJ1-2	NA	TGTGCCAGTAGTATAGAACAGGGATATGGCTACACCTTC	CASSIEQGYGYTF
TRBV10-1	TRBD2	TRBJ2-7	once	TGCGCCAGCAGTGAGGGACTAGCGGTCCTCCCCTACGAGCAGTACTTC	CASSEGLAVLPYEQYF
TRBV27	NA	TRBJ2-1	NA	TGTGCCAGCCGCAGAACAGTTAGAAGTGAGCAGTTCTTC	CASRRTVRSEQFF
TRBV7-9	NA	TRBJ1-5	NA	TGTGCCAGCAGCTTAGCAGGGGCAGGCAGCAATCAGCCCCAGCATTTT	CASSLAGAGSNQPQHF
TRBV30	NA	TRBJ2-3	NA	TGTGCCTGGAGTGTACGGGGCACAGATACGCAGTATTTT	CAWSVRGTDTQYF
TRBV10-1	NA	TRBJ2-1	NA	TGCGCCAGCAGTGAGTCGGGTAGGGGGAGTAAGATATCCTACAATGAGCAGTTCTTC	CASSESGRGSKISYNEQFF
TRBV12-3/TRBV12-4	NA	TRBJ2-7	NA	TGTGCCAGCAGTTTGGGCAGGGAAGGCGAGCAGTACTTC	CASSLGREGEQYF
TRBV30	TRBD2	TRBJ2-5	few	TGTGCCTGGAATTTCGCGGGGGGGCAGGAGACCCAGTACTTC	CAWNFAGGQETQYF
TRBV13	NA	TRBJ2-7	once	TGTGCCAGCAGCTTCTCGAGCTACGAGCAGTACTTC	CASSFSSYEQYF
TRBV11-1	NA	TRBJ2-3	NA	TGTGCCAGCAGCTTCCCCGGGGTTGATACGCAGTATTTT	CASSFPGVDTQYF
TRBV5-4	NA	TRBJ2-7	NA	TGTGCCAGCAGCTTGGACACACCTTACGAGCAGTACTTC	CASSLDTPYEQYF
TRBV13	NA	TRBJ1-3	once	TGTGCCAGCAGCTTAGGGCAGGGTTCAAACACCATATATTTT	CASSLGQGSNTIYF
TRBV5-5	NA	TRBJ1-6	NA	TGTGCCAGCAGCCCTTTCACAGGGACGGGTTCACCCCTCCACTTT	CASSPFTGTGSPLHF
TRBV7-8	NA	TRBJ2-2	few	TGTGCCAGCAGCTTAAGTATCCGCCACTCGAACACCGGGGAGCTGTTTTTT	CASSLSIRHSNTGELFF
TRBV18	TRBD2	TRBJ2-3	NA	TGTGCCAGCTCACCCTCGATCGGGACTAGCAGGAGTGATACGCAGTATTTT	CASSPSIGTSRSDTQYF
TRBV28	NA	TRBJ1-6	once	TGTGCCAGCAGGACAGATTATAATTCACCCCTCCACTTT	CASRTDYNSPLHF
TRBV4-1	TRBD1	TRBJ1-6	NA	TGCGCCAGCAGCCACATGGCGGGACAGGGAAATTCACCCCTCCACTTT	CASSHMAGQGNSPLHF
TRBV11-2	TRBD2	TRBJ2-3	NA	TGTGCCAGCAGCTCCACTAGCGGGAGGCGAAGAGATACGCAGTATTTT	CASSSTSGRRRDTQYF
TRBV7-8	NA	TRBJ2-1	NA	TGTGCCAGCACCCTTATATCCGGGCAGGGAAACAATGAGCAGTTCTTC	CASTLISGQGNNEQFF
TRBV5-1	TRBD2	TRBJ2-3	NA	TGCGCCAGCAGCTTCGGGAGCGGGACCAGCACAGATACGCAGTATTTT	CASSFGSGTSTDTQYF
TRBV28	TRBD2	TRBJ2-5	NA	TGTGCCAGCAGGAGCGGGGGCTCGAGGGAGACCCAGTACTTC	CASRSGGSRETQYF
TRBV7-2	TRBD1	TRBJ1-5	few	TGTGCCAGCAGCTTAGCGACAGGGAGCAATCAGCCCCAGCATTTT	CASSLATGSNQPQHF